Below, 2 T cell receptor beta chains from the same sample are listed, as sequenced in a study of blood T cell repertoires in COVID-19. Profiling relied on immunoSEQ multiplex PCR, and the TCRdb table lists in-frame clones only, not all of them. Here the sample spans about 150,000 clones, around 81% being singletons. Input material: peripheral blood. The receptors derive from a woman aged 50 to 60 with acute or convalescent COVID-19.

V usage is TRBV10-3 and J usage is TRBJ1-1; unclear D gene. The CDR3 has 13 residues. V lost 10 bases, J lost 0 bases, and 12 bases lay in between. From germline, CDR1 is ENHRY and CDR2 SYGVKD. The CDR3 reads CATESGMNTEAFF. CDR3 sequence (DNA): TGTGCCACGGAGAGTGGAATGAACACTGAAGCTTTCTTT.

This clone was detected once. The chain combines TRBV7-9 with TRBJ2-7; tentative D call: TRBD2 (5 bases). V lost 5 bases, J lost 2 bases, and 7 bases lay in between. Germline V gene sequence: CDR1 SEHNR, CDR2 FQNEAQ (reference sequence). The CDR3 runs 12 residues. The CDR3 nucleotides read TGTGCCAGCAGCACCGGGACCTACGAGCAGTACTTC. It yields the protein CASSTGTYEQYF.